This entry lists 11 T cell receptor beta chains sequenced from one sample in a study of molecular identifiers for immune sequencing clone quantification. TCRdb reprocessed the PCR reads with MiXCR, giving one entry per CDR3 protein. The profile shows about 640,000 distinct CDR3 sequences, 15% to 20% of them singletons. Sample: naive CD8+ T cells from blood, with Jurkat cell RNA spiked in. Described subset: FACS-sorted CD8+CD4-CCR7+CD45RA+ naive T cells. The receptors come from a human donor in good health. Some libraries in this study had Jurkat cell RNA spiked in.

This clonotype appeared many times. V and J are TRBV7-9 and TRBJ2-5; D gene unclear. The V end lost 1 base, the J end lost 5 bases, and 2 bases lay between the germline ends. The CDR3 has 11 residues. Germline V gene data show CDR1 as SEHNR and CDR2 as FQNEAQ (reference sequence). In DNA, the CDR3 is TGTGCCAGCAGCTTAGATGAGACCCAGTACTTC. Protein: CASSLDETQYF.

This clonotype was picked up many times. V usage is TRBV15 and J usage is TRBJ2-5; 7 nucleotides align to TRBD2. J gave up 3 bases and V 0 bases, and 10 bases lay outside the gene matches. The CDR3 runs to 17 residues. CDR1 is LNHNV and CDR2 is YYDKDF in the germline V gene (reference sequence). The CDR3 nucleotides read TGTGCCACCAGCAGAGATGGGCGTCGTCTAGCGGAAGAGACCCAGTACTTC. This codes for CATSRDGRRLAEETQYF.

This clonotype was counted ten times or more. This chain uses TRBV28 with TRBJ2-4; either TRBD1 or TRBD2 may supply D (5 bases each). The CDR3 loop spans 13 amino acids. Germline loops: CDR1 MDHEN, CDR2 SYDVKM. The V end lost 3 bases, the J end lost 6 bases, and 9 bases lay between the germline ends. CDR3 nucleotides: TGTGCCAGCAGTTTCCGGGACGCAAACATTCAGTACTTC. Translating it yields CASSFRDANIQYF.

This clonotype was seen at least ten times. The CDR3 nucleotides are TGTGCCAGCAGCTGGGGGGACGTAAGCACAGATACGCAGTATTTT. Protein product: CASSWGDVSTDTQYF. V usage is TRBV12-3 or TRBV12-4 and J usage is TRBJ2-3; a possible D gene is TRBD2 (6 bases). V lost 6 bases to trimming and J lost 0 bases, with 13 bases between them. This CDR3 has 15 amino acids.

At least ten counts were recorded for this clonotype. The rearrangement joins TRBV6-5 to TRBJ1-1, with D hard to call. The germline V gene has CDR1 MNHEY and CDR2 SVGAGI. The length of the CDR3 is 14 residues. Deletions cut 2 bases from V and 1 base from J, with 8 bases between. CDR3 protein: CASSYASPNTEAFF. The DNA of the CDR3 is TGTGCCAGCAGTTACGCTTCCCCGAACACTGAAGCTTTCTTT.

This chain links TRBV11-2 with TRBJ2-1, with 12 bases identical to TRBD2. The CDR3 runs 19 residues. Germline V gene data show CDR1 as SGHAT and CDR2 as FQNNGV. V lost 1 base to trimming and J lost 5 bases; unmatched junction nucleotides: 12. The CDR3 sequence: CASSLGRLAGDRQDNEQFF. Here the CDR3 DNA reads TGTGCCAGCAGCTTAGGCCGACTAGCGGGAGACCGTCAGGACAATGAGCAGTTCTTC. The full variable domain, its missing parts supplied by reference TRBV11-2 and TRBJ2-1, is EAGVAQSPRYKIIEKRQSVAFWCNPISGHATLYWYQQILGQGPKLLIQFQNNGVVDDSQLPKDRFSAERLKGVDSTLKIQPAKLEDSAVYLCASSLGRLAGDRQDNEQFFGPGTRLTVL.

This clonotype has a count of ten or more. V and J are TRBV25-1 and TRBJ2-1, with D perhaps TRBD1 (5 bases). This CDR3 has 12 residues. From germline, CDR1 is MGHDK and CDR2 SYGVNS. Trimming pared 5 bases from V and 8 bases from J, leaving 10 bases between. CDR3 coding DNA: TGTGCCAGCAGTTGGGGCGTCCATGAGCAGTTCTTC. Its translation is CASSWGVHEQFF.

Details on this clonotype: This likely comes from a read error, as the CDR3 has no conserved phenylalanine or tryptophan at its end. This rearrangement joins TRBV11-2 to TRBJ1-1, with D unresolved. CDR3 length equals 15 residues. Germline V gene data show CDR1 as SGHAT and CDR2 as FQNNGV. V dropped 7 bases and J dropped 1 base, with 16 bases sitting between them. The CDR3 DNA reads as TGTGCCAGCACCCTGGGCGAGGGTTGGAACACTGAAGCTTTCCTT. It encodes CASTLGEGWNTEAFL.

This clonotype was observed at least ten times. V is TRBV25-1 and J is TRBJ2-5; D may be TRBD2 (5 bases). Germline CDR1 is MGHDK and CDR2 is SYGVNS. This CDR3 has 13 residues. V lost 8 bases and J 0 bases, leaving 10 bases between the germline ends. CDR3 protein: CASSRADQETQYF. The DNA for the CDR3 is TGTGCCAGCTCGAGGGCGGACCAAGAGACCCAGTACTTC.

This clonotype showed up just a few times. The CDR3 reads CASRSLTGELFF. DNA of the CDR3: TGTGCCAGCAGGAGCTTGACCGGGGAGCTGTTTTTT. The chain employs TRBV27 and TRBJ2-2; D remains unclear. Trimming removed 6 bases from V and 5 bases from J, with 7 bases in between. Germline V gene lookup returns CDR1 MNHEY and CDR2 SMNVEV (reference sequence). The CDR3 has 12 amino acids.

This clonotype has ten or more counts. The CDR3 nucleotides read TGTGCCAGCACAGGGACAGACTATGGCTACACCTTC. Translating gives CASTGTDYGYTF. V usage is TRBV2 and J usage is TRBJ1-2; 7 bases agree with TRBD1. V was pared by 7 bases and J by 3 bases, with 2 bases of the junction left unmatched. Germline V gene lookup returns CDR1 SNHLY and CDR2 FYNNEI. The CDR3 has 12 residues.